The clone carrying this TCR beta chain came up once. Antigen specificity is unknown. The assay was immunoSEQ multiplex PCR, and TCRdb's table has in-frame clones only and misses some. The sample shows around 120,000 clones, around 88% of them seen only once. This record comes from a study of T cell responses to AZD1222 COVID-19 vaccine. Findings and limits, study-wide: An increase in Spike-specific TCR breadth and depth was observed after two AZD1222 doses. Clonal diversity was possibly underestimated, and white British individuals and females predominated among donors.

Losses at the gene ends were 5 bases for V and 0 bases for J; bases not matched to a gene: 12. This CDR3 contains 18 residues. Germline CDR1 reads MRHNA; CDR2 reads SNTAGT. Sequenced material: peripheral blood, taken on day 0 of AZD1222 vaccination. The receptor was derived from an adult in good health. The chain combines TRBV6-4 with TRBJ2-1; 8 bases fit TRBD2. CDR3 protein: CASSFRAGGLSSYNEQFF. DNA for the CDR3: TGTGCCAGCAGTTTCCGGGCGGGGGGTCTCAGCTCCTACAATGAGCAGTTCTTC.